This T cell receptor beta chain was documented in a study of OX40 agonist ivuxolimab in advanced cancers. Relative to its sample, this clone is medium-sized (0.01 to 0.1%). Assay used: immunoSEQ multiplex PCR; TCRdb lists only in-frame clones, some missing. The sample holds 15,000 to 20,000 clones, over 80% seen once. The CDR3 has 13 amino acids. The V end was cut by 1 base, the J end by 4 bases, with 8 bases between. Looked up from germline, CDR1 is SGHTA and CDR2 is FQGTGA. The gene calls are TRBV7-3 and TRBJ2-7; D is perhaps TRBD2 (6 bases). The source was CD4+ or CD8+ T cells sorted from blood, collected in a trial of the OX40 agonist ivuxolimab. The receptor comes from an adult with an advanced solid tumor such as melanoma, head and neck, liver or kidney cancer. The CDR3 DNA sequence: TGTGCCAGCAGCTTAAGCGGGGAGTACGAGCAGTACTTC. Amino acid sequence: CASSLSGEYEQYF.